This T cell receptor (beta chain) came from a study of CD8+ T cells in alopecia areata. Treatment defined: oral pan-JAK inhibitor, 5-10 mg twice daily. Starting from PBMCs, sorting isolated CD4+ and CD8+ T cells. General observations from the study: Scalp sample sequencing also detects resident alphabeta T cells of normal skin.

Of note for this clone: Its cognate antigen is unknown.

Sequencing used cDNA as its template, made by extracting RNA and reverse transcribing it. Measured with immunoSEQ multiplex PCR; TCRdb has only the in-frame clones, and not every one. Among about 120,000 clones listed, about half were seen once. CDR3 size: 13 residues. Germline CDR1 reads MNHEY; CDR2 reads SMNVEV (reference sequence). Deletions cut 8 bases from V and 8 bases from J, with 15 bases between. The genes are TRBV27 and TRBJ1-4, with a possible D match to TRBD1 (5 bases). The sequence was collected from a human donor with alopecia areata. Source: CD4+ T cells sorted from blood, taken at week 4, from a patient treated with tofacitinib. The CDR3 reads CASRPGDREKLFF. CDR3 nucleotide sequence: TGTGCCAGCCGGCCGGGGGATCGGGAAAAACTGTTTTTT.